Following are 29 T cell receptor beta chains from one sample sequenced in a study of T cells after posttransplantation cyclophosphamide (dated by TCRdb to about 2016). The method behind the library was the immunoSEQ multiplex PCR assay. Drawn from immuneACCESS, this table holds only the in-frame rearrangements with V and J called that TCRdb kept. Clones are partly lost; checked studies trace under half to an unresolved V gene and leave the rest unexplained. Here the sample has tens of thousands of clones; over 75% occur a single time. 7% to 8.5% of the sample is held by the ten biggest clonotypes. What this sample's treatment or condition label stands for: high-dose cyclophosphamide on days +3 and +4 as single-agent GVHD prophylaxis. PTCy patients received busulfan and fludarabine conditioning, a related or unrelated marrow graft, and cyclophosphamide on days +3 and +4. The sequences come from CD4+ T cells sorted from blood, collected 1,800 to 2,000 days after a stem cell transplant with posttransplant cyclophosphamide. The receptor source for this set is a female patient aged 35-55 years who received an allogeneic stem cell transplant from a related donor, was CMV-positive, and had no GVHD. Following a transplant, some T cells may be graft donor cells, not patient cells.

CDR3 loop: CASSPIGAGGNSPLHF. As DNA, the CDR3 is TGTGCCAGCTCACCTATCGGGGCCGGGGGAAATTCACCCCTCCACTTT. V usage is TRBV18 and J usage is TRBJ1-6; D is possibly TRBD1 (5 bases). This CDR3 region has 16 residues. Germline CDR1 and CDR2: KGHSH and LQKENI. V was clipped by 3 bases and J by 7 bases, with 16 bases between them.

This chain connects TRBV5-1 to TRBJ1-1, with a possible D match to TRBD1 (6 bases). CDR3 length: 15 amino acids. Trimming took off 4 bases at V and 2 bases at J, with 15 bases between the two ends. Germline lookup yields CDR1 SGHRS and CDR2 YFSETQ. The CDR3 is CASSLMGHKNTEAFF. The CDR3 DNA sequence: TGCGCCAGCAGCCTGATGGGACACAAAAACACTGAAGCTTTCTTT.

V is TRBV7-9 and J is TRBJ1-4; D ambiguous. V lost 10 bases and J lost 4, with 19 bases in between. Germline CDR1 reads SEHNR; CDR2 reads FQNEAQ (reference sequence). The CDR3 has 15 amino acids. CDR3 protein: CATTNPPRGNEKLFF. The CDR3 DNA follows: TGTGCCACCACTAATCCCCCGCGGGGTAATGAAAAACTGTTTTTT.

The genes are TRBV21-1 and TRBJ2-2; the D call in the table, TRBD1, was not verified against the DNA. TRBV21-1 is given as a pseudogene. The CDR3 totals 18 residues. The CDR3 DNA is TGTGCCAGCAGCAAACGACCGGGACAGGGGGCTGGCACCGGGGAGCTGTTTTTT. Translated: CASSKRPGQGAGTGELFF.

The chain joins TRBV25-1 to TRBJ1-2; D is unresolved. From germline, CDR1 is MGHDK and CDR2 SYGVNS. There are 13 residues in the CDR3. Trimming pared 5 bases from V and 4 bases from J, leaving 11 bases between. This CDR3 is CASSTSGFYGYTF. For the CDR3, the DNA is TGTGCCAGCAGTACCAGCGGATTCTATGGCTACACCTTC.

The V gene is TRBV6-1, the J gene TRBJ1-1; no clear D. The V end lost 7 bases, the J end lost 5 bases, and 17 bases lay between the germline ends. The CDR3 has 14 amino acids. Germline values: CDR1 MNHNS, CDR2 SASEGT. Written as DNA, the CDR3 is TGTGCCAGCACCGATTTTCCAATCCGGACTGAAGCTTTCTTT. This translates into CASTDFPIRTEAFF.

Only one count was recorded for this clone. The gene calls are TRBV6-5 and TRBJ1-4, with a possible D match to TRBD1 (6 bases). Trimming stripped 6 bases from V and 7 bases from J, with 18 bases between. The CDR3 is made up of 15 amino acids. Germline V gene sequence: CDR1 MNHEY, CDR2 SVGAGI. DNA for the CDR3: TGTGCCAGCAGAACCGGGGGGCAGATGGGTGAAAAACTGTTTTTT. Translated: CASRTGGQMGEKLFF.

This sequence joins TRBV4-1 and TRBJ2-7, with 7 bases fitting TRBD1. Germline values: CDR1 MGHRA, CDR2 YSYEKL. The CDR3 totals 16 residues. The J segment lost 7 bases and the V segment lost 4 bases, leaving 16 bases of the junction unmatched. The CDR3 region has the DNA TGCGCCAGCAGCCGACAAGTTACGGGACAGCTTACGGAGCAGTACTTC. It specifies CASSRQVTGQLTEQYF.

The chain joins TRBV7-9 to TRBJ2-7; 7 bases line up with TRBD2. In germline, CDR1 is SEHNR, CDR2 FQNEAQ (reference sequence). This CDR3 comprises 14 residues. V lost 1 base, J lost 7 bases, and 7 bases stayed unmatched. The CDR3 bases are TGTGCCAGCAGCTTAGGTAGCGGGCGGGGGGAGCAGTACTTC. It is translated as CASSLGSGRGEQYF.

The chain couples TRBV19 to TRBJ2-6; 9 bases are shared with TRBD1. The ends lost 4 bases at V and 2 bases at J; junction bases unmatched: 6. Germline V gene sequence: CDR1 LNHDA, CDR2 SQIVND (reference sequence). The CDR3 is 17 residues long. The CDR3 loop reads CASSRDRDRAGANVLTF. The CDR3 DNA reads TGTGCCAGTAGTAGGGACCGGGACAGGGCTGGGGCCAACGTCCTGACTTTC.

The J gene is TRBJ1-2, the V gene TRBV6-5, with 11 nucleotides matching TRBD1. CDR3 length: 13 residues. The J segment lost 7 bases and the V segment lost 8 bases, leaving 6 bases of the junction unmatched. CDR1 is MNHEY and CDR2 is SVGAGI in the germline V gene. The CDR3 reads CASGRTGGAGYTF. CDR3 bases: TGTGCCAGCGGGAGGACAGGGGGCGCTGGCTACACCTTC.

This clone was seen a handful of times. This chain joins TRBV7-8 and TRBJ2-7; a possible D gene is TRBD1 (6 bases). V lost 7 bases and J lost 0, with 16 bases in between. In germline, CDR1 is SGHVS, CDR2 FQNEAQ. The CDR3 runs 15 residues. The CDR3 sequence is CASTQPRGTSYEQYF. DNA of the CDR3: TGTGCCAGCACCCAGCCCAGGGGAACCTCCTACGAGCAGTACTTC.

In this sample, this clone turned up a few times. The V and J genes are TRBV7-2 and TRBJ2-7, with TRBD2 identical over 8 bases. The CDR3 is 15 amino acids. With V trimmed by 0 bases and J by 3 bases, 4 bases remained unmatched. Per the germline V gene, CDR1 is SGHTA and CDR2 is FQGNSA. The CDR3 DNA reads as TGTGCCAGCAGCTTAGCCCCGGGGGGGTACTACGAGCAGTACTTC. Amino acids: CASSLAPGGYYEQYF.

The genes are TRBV19 and TRBJ1-5; weak D call: TRBD1 (5 bases). V gave up 8 bases and J gave up 4 bases, with 15 bases separating them. This CDR3 has 14 amino acids. Per germline, CDR1 LNHDA and CDR2 SQIVND (reference sequence). The CDR3 DNA reads as TGTGCCAGTTTGGGGACTCCCCCGAATCAGCCCCAGCATTTT. It is translated as CASLGTPPNQPQHF.

The chain carries TRBV7-6 and TRBJ2-3; D may be TRBD2 (7 bases). Germline CDR1 reads SGHVS; CDR2 reads FNYEAQ. There are 16 residues in the CDR3. The V end lost 6 bases, the J end lost 2 bases, and 18 bases lay between the germline ends. CDR3 sequence (DNA): TGTGCCAGCAGGACGTCGGGGGGCTGGGACACAGATACGCAGTATTTT. Encoded protein: CASRTSGGWDTDTQYF.

This clone appeared a few times. This sequence joins TRBV19 and TRBJ2-5; the match to TRBD2 covers 13 bases. The junction had 8 bases not matched to a gene; V was cut back by 2 bases and J by 5 bases. The CDR3 contains 17 residues. Germline V gene sequence: CDR1 LNHDA, CDR2 SQIVND (reference sequence). The CDR3 DNA reads TGTGCCAGTAGTATAAAGGGACTAGCGGGGAAAAGGGAGACCCAGTACTTC. This encodes CASSIKGLAGKRETQYF.

The gene calls are TRBV7-7 and TRBJ1-1; D gene unclear. The germline gives CDR1 SSHAT, CDR2 FNYEAQ (reference sequence). V was pared by 0 bases and J by 2 bases, with 4 bases between. The CDR3 consists of 13 residues. CDR3 DNA sequence: TGTGCCAGCAGCTTAGCTCTCAACACTGAAGCTTTCTTT. This gives the protein CASSLALNTEAFF. Full variable domain (missing parts from reference TRBV7-7 and TRBJ1-1): GAGVSQSPRYKVTKRGQDVTLRCDPISSHATLYWYQQALGQGPEFLTYFNYEAQPDKSGLPSDRFSAERPEGSISTLTIQRTEQRDSAMYRCASSLALNTEAFFGQGTRLTVV.

This chain links TRBV20-1 with TRBJ1-2, with no clear D. The CDR3 consists of 10 residues. Germline CDR1 is DFQATT and CDR2 is SNEGSKA (reference sequence). Trimming cost V 1 base and J 8 bases, with 5 bases left between them. The CDR3 loop is CSARVEGYTF. CDR3 DNA: TGCAGTGCTAGAGTTGAGGGCTACACCTTC.

This clone was observed a few times. This sequence joins TRBV5-4 and TRBJ1-5; a weak D match, TRBD1 (6 bases). Germline V gives CDR1 SGHNT, CDR2 YYREEE (reference sequence). V lost 2 bases and J 7 bases, leaving 16 bases between the germline ends. The CDR3 has 15 amino acids. The DNA for the CDR3 is TGTGCCAGCAGCTTAGGCGGGGGGGCGGGACAGCCCCAGCATTTT. Protein: CASSLGGGAGQPQHF.

This clone was recorded a few times. The V and J genes are TRBV18 and TRBJ2-4; 10 bases line up with TRBD1. Per the germline V gene, CDR1 is KGHSH and CDR2 is LQKENI. V trimming: 3 bases; J trimming: 0 bases; junction bases outside the gene matches: 17. The CDR3 contains 21 residues. As DNA, the CDR3 is TGTGCCAGCTCACCGCGGACAGGGGGGACGATCCCGACCTTAGCCAAAAACATTCAGTACTTC. Translation gives CASSPRTGGTIPTLAKNIQYF. The full variable domain, with the rest looked up from reference TRBV18 and TRBJ2-4, is NAGVMQNPRHLVRRRGQEARLRCSPMKGHSHVYWYRQLPEEGLKFMVYLQKENIIDESGMPKERFSAEFPKEGPSILRIQQVVRGDSAAYFCASSPRTGGTIPTLAKNIQYFGAGTRLSVL.

This sequence joins TRBV7-2 and TRBJ2-3, with 7 bases lining up with TRBD1. J gave up 0 bases and V 5 bases, and 5 bases lay outside the gene matches. CDR3 length: 15 amino acids. Germline CDR1 reads SGHTA; CDR2 reads FQGNSA. The CDR3, as DNA: TGTGCCAGCAGCGCCCGGGACAGCAGCACAGATACGCAGTATTTT. Its translation is CASSARDSSTDTQYF.

J is TRBJ2-7 and V is TRBV5-1; TRBD1 aligns across 9 bases. CDR1 and CDR2 (germline): SGHRS, YFSETQ. V dropped 0 bases and J dropped 6; count of bases not matched to a gene: 4. The CDR3 runs to 14 residues. CDR3 nucleotide sequence: TGCGCCAGCAGCTTGGAACAGGGGGCGGCCGAGCAGTACTTC. Amino acid sequence: CASSLEQGAAEQYF.

This clone was seen a few times. This sequence joins TRBV21-1 and TRBJ2-1; TRBD1, the table's D call, was not compared with the DNA. TRBV21-1 is noted as a pseudogene. The CDR3 runs 14 residues. The CDR3 bases are TGTGCCAGCGACGAACAGGGCCCTTACAATGAGCAGTTCTTC. Encoded protein: CASDEQGPYNEQFF.

The gene calls are TRBV2 and TRBJ2-1; D unresolved. The CDR3 contains 13 residues. Germline V gene lookup returns CDR1 SNHLY and CDR2 FYNNEI. Trimming stripped 7 bases from V and 2 bases from J, with 9 bases between. CDR3 sequence: CASITETYNEQFF. CDR3 DNA sequence: TGTGCCAGCATAACAGAGACCTACAATGAGCAGTTCTTC. Based on the CDR3 plus reference TRBV2 and TRBJ2-1, the full variable domain is EPEVTQTPSHQVTQMGQEVILRCVPISNHLYFYWYRQILGQKVEFLVSFYNNEISEKSEIFDDQFSVERPDGSNFTLKIRSTKLEDSAMYFCASITETYNEQFFGPGTRLTVL.

This chain connects TRBV5-1 to TRBJ2-7; D unresolved. Deletions cut 0 bases from V and 6 bases from J, with 16 bases between. The CDR3 consists of 15 residues. Germline-derived CDR1 and CDR2 are SGHRS and YFSETQ. In DNA, the CDR3 is TGCGCCAGCAGCTTGGGACGAGCCGGTAGAGGCGAGCAGTACTTC. As protein: CASSLGRAGRGEQYF.

V usage is TRBV9 and J usage is TRBJ1-1; 9 bases line up with TRBD1. The CDR3 totals 15 residues. Germline CDR1 and CDR2: SGDLS and YYNGEE. The V gene end was trimmed by 4 bases and the J gene end by 1 base; junction bases not matched to a gene: 5. CDR3 region: CASSPRTGANTEAFF. The CDR3, as DNA: TGTGCCAGCAGCCCACGGACAGGGGCGAACACTGAAGCTTTCTTT.

The chain employs TRBV10-3 and TRBJ2-2; 7 bases are a match to TRBD1. From germline, CDR1 is ENHRY and CDR2 SYGVKD. The CDR3 runs 15 residues. V trimming: 6 bases; J trimming: 3 bases; junction bases outside the gene matches: 7. CDR3 residues: CAISKGARDTGELFF. CDR3 nucleotides: TGTGCCATCAGCAAGGGGGCGCGGGACACCGGGGAGCTGTTTTTT.

This clone was observed once. The rearrangement joins TRBV7-8 to TRBJ2-7; 9 positions match TRBD1. There are 15 residues in the CDR3. CDR1 is SGHVS and CDR2 is FQNEAQ in the germline V gene. Losses at the gene ends were 5 bases for V and 3 bases for J; bases not matched to a gene: 8. For the CDR3, the DNA is TGTGCCAGCAGCCGAACCGGGACAGGGAACTACGAGCAGTACTTC. Its protein is CASSRTGTGNYEQYF.

This rearrangement joins TRBV5-1 to TRBJ2-7; a weak D match, TRBD2 (6 bases). CDR1 SGHRS and CDR2 YFSETQ come from the germline V gene. This CDR3 contains 15 residues. The V and J ends lost 4 bases and 5 bases respectively, with 19 bases between them. The CDR3 region is CASSIGRDSLHEQYF. Here the CDR3 DNA reads TGCGCCAGCAGCATAGGCAGGGACTCCCTCCACGAGCAGTACTTC.